The rows below give T cell receptor beta chains drawn from one sample of a study of T-cell memory formation after mild COVID-19. TCRdb redid the calling of the 5' RACE reads with MiXCR, one entry per CDR3 protein. The sample lists roughly 130,000 distinct CDR3 sequences, roughly 15% occurring once. The source material was PBMCs or a T cell subset sorted from them (not recorded which). The origin of the receptors is an adult woman who had mild COVID-19 (a few samples of this study predate the infection). Cell type and time point are not known. CDR3s include the opening cysteine and the closing phenylalanine or tryptophan. D genes are given only for firm matches. Clone size is not always given. Where it is, it says once, few, many or a class for expanded clones.

clone size: NA
J gene: TRBJ2-1
V gene: TRBV27
D gene: TRBD2
CDR3 protein: CASSATSGSLILNNEQFF
CDR3 DNA: TGTGCCAGCAGCGCGACTAGCGGGAGCCTAATTTTAAACAATGAGCAGTTCTTC

clone size: many
J gene: TRBJ2-3
V gene: TRBV12-3/TRBV12-4
D gene: TRBD1
CDR3 protein: CASSWGQGTDTQYF
CDR3 DNA: TGTGCCAGCAGTTGGGGACAGGGCACAGATACGCAGTATTTT

clone size: few
J gene: TRBJ1-2
V gene: TRBV6-1
D gene: TRBD1
CDR3 protein: CASSERGQRSNYGYTF
CDR3 DNA: TGTGCCAGCAGTGAAAGGGGACAGAGATCTAACTATGGCTACACCTTC

clone size: NA
J gene: TRBJ2-5
V gene: TRBV6-2/TRBV6-3
D gene: NA
CDR3 protein: CASSYGGTGETQYF
CDR3 DNA: TGTGCCAGCAGTTACGGCGGTACGGGGGAGACCCAGTACTTC

clone size: NA
J gene: TRBJ1-5
V gene: TRBV30
D gene: NA
CDR3 protein: CAWSVDENQPQHF
CDR3 DNA: TGTGCCTGGAGTGTGGACGAAAATCAGCCCCAGCATTTT

clone size: NA
J gene: TRBJ2-5
V gene: TRBV20-1
D gene: NA
CDR3 protein: CSARSRQGETQYF
CDR3 DNA: TGCAGTGCTAGATCGAGGCAGGGAGAGACCCAGTACTTC

clone size: few
J gene: TRBJ1-2
V gene: TRBV20-1
D gene: NA
CDR3 protein: CSARDSGGGYGYTF
CDR3 DNA: TGCAGTGCTAGAGATTCAGGTGGGGGTTATGGCTACACCTTC

clone size: few
J gene: TRBJ1-5
V gene: TRBV5-1
D gene: NA
CDR3 protein: CASSLGGRANQPQHF
CDR3 DNA: TGCGCCAGCAGCTTGGGAGGCAGGGCAAATCAGCCCCAGCATTTT

clone size: few
J gene: TRBJ1-1
V gene: TRBV7-3
D gene: NA
CDR3 protein: CASSMGLEAFF
CDR3 DNA: TGTGCCAGCAGTATGGGCCTTGAAGCTTTCTTT

clone size: NA
J gene: TRBJ1-1
V gene: TRBV9
D gene: NA
CDR3 protein: CANSVVGSTHDEAFF
CDR3 DNA: TGTGCCAACAGCGTAGTGGGCAGCACACACGATGAAGCTTTCTTT

clone size: NA
J gene: TRBJ2-6
V gene: TRBV2
D gene: NA
CDR3 protein: CASSPRVSGANVLTF
CDR3 DNA: TGTGCCAGCAGCCCCAGGGTTTCTGGGGCCAACGTCCTGACTTTC

clone size: NA
J gene: TRBJ2-1
V gene: TRBV24-1
D gene: TRBD2
CDR3 protein: CATSERTSGGDNEQFF
CDR3 DNA: TGTGCCACCAGTGAACGGACTAGCGGGGGAGACAATGAGCAGTTCTTC

clone size: few
J gene: TRBJ1-1
V gene: TRBV6-5
D gene: NA
CDR3 protein: CASSIQGGTEAFF
CDR3 DNA: TGTGCCAGCAGTATACAGGGAGGCACTGAAGCTTTCTTT

clone size: NA
J gene: TRBJ1-1
V gene: TRBV7-9
D gene: NA
CDR3 protein: CASSPPASQAEAFF
CDR3 DNA: TGTGCCAGCAGCCCCCCAGCCAGCCAAGCCGAAGCTTTCTTT

clone size: NA
J gene: TRBJ1-2
V gene: TRBV29-1
D gene: NA
CDR3 protein: CSVEEGTFYYTF
CDR3 DNA: TGCAGCGTTGAAGAGGGGACGTTCTACTACACCTTC

clone size: few
J gene: TRBJ2-3
V gene: TRBV29-1
D gene: NA
CDR3 protein: CSVDWVTDTQYF
CDR3 DNA: TGCAGCGTTGATTGGGTTACAGATACGCAGTATTTT

clone size: NA
J gene: TRBJ2-7
V gene: TRBV11-2
D gene: NA
CDR3 protein: CASSLRGAGYEQYF
CDR3 DNA: TGTGCCAGCAGCTTAAGGGGGGCCGGTTACGAGCAGTACTTC

clone size: few
J gene: TRBJ2-1
V gene: TRBV6-5
D gene: TRBD2
CDR3 protein: CASSYSRTSGSSYNEQFF
CDR3 DNA: TGTGCCAGCAGTTACTCCAGGACTAGCGGAAGCTCCTACAATGAGCAGTTCTTC

clone size: NA
J gene: TRBJ2-1
V gene: TRBV4-2
D gene: TRBD2
CDR3 protein: CASSQEGSGAGDEQFF
CDR3 DNA: TGTGCCAGCAGCCAAGAAGGGAGCGGGGCGGGGGATGAGCAGTTCTTC

clone size: NA
J gene: TRBJ2-1
V gene: TRBV19
D gene: NA
CDR3 protein: CASSPGTEQFF
CDR3 DNA: TGTGCCAGTAGTCCTGGGACCGAGCAGTTCTTC

clone size: few
J gene: TRBJ2-1
V gene: TRBV9
D gene: TRBD2
CDR3 protein: CASSVGGGRGYNEQFF
CDR3 DNA: TGTGCCAGCAGCGTAGGCGGGGGAAGGGGCTACAATGAGCAGTTCTTC

clone size: NA
J gene: TRBJ1-3
V gene: TRBV20-1
D gene: TRBD1
CDR3 protein: CSARVWTGVLGNTIYF
CDR3 DNA: TGCAGTGCTAGAGTTTGGACAGGAGTTCTTGGAAACACCATATATTTT

clone size: NA
J gene: TRBJ1-2
V gene: TRBV28
D gene: NA
CDR3 protein: CASSWDHYGYTF
CDR3 DNA: TGTGCCAGCAGTTGGGACCACTATGGCTACACCTTC

clone size: NA
J gene: TRBJ1-1
V gene: TRBV5-5
D gene: NA
CDR3 protein: CASSLQETEAFF
CDR3 DNA: TGTGCCAGCAGCTTGCAGGAAACCGAAGCTTTCTTT

clone size: few
J gene: TRBJ2-1
V gene: TRBV12-3/TRBV12-4
D gene: NA
CDR3 protein: CASTLSTANEQFF
CDR3 DNA: TGTGCCAGCACTCTATCGACAGCAAATGAGCAGTTCTTC

clone size: few
J gene: TRBJ1-2
V gene: TRBV7-9
D gene: NA
CDR3 protein: CASSLAQNYGYTF
CDR3 DNA: TGTGCCAGCAGCTTAGCGCAGAACTATGGCTACACCTTC

clone size: NA
J gene: TRBJ1-1
V gene: TRBV3-1
D gene: NA
CDR3 protein: CASSQEGSLNTEAFF
CDR3 DNA: TGTGCCAGCAGCCAAGAAGGGAGCCTGAACACTGAAGCTTTCTTT

clone size: NA
J gene: TRBJ2-3
V gene: TRBV29-1
D gene: NA
CDR3 protein: CSVEGGTDTQYF
CDR3 DNA: TGCAGCGTGGAGGGGGGCACAGATACGCAGTATTTT